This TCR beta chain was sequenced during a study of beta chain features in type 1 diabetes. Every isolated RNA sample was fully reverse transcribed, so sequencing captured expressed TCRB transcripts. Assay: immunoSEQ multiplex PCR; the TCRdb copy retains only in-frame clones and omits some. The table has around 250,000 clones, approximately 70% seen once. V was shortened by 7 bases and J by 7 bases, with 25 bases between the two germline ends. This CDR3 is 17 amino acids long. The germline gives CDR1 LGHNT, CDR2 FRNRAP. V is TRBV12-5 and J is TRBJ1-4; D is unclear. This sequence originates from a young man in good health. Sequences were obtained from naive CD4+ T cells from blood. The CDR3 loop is CASARGPPEGESEKLFF. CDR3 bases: TGTGCTAGTGCCCGGGGTCCTCCTGAGGGAGAATCTGAAAAACTGTTTTTT.